This TCR beta chain was retrieved from a study of post-analysis software for immune sequencing data. For the study at large: Secondary progressive, relapsing-remitting and progressive-relapsing multiple sclerosis were among the included disease courses. Study-wide findings and caveats: Multiple sclerosis patients showed significantly lower normalized Chao1 diversity than controls did. Four to six TRBV segments were significantly more frequent in patients than in controls. TRBV5-6, TRBV5-1 and TRBV20-1 were among these segments.

Germline V CDR1 and CDR2: SQVTM, ANQGSEA. The germline V and J ends were trimmed by 4 bases and 2 bases, with 12 bases remaining between them. CDR3 length: 14 residues. Built from TCR beta cDNA, the libraries had unique molecular identifiers in them. Out of roughly 0.95 to 10 million T cells, about 500,000 cDNA molecules were generated. TCRdb re-called the PCR reads with MiXCR, one entry per CDR3 protein. This table has about 800,000 distinct CDR3 sequences, about 32% appearing once. In this sample, this clonotype turned up many times. The antigen is unknown. The chain joins TRBV29-1 to TRBJ2-1; no reliable D call. The sequence was collected from a girl aged 5-17 years with multiple sclerosis. The sequenced sample was blood. This CDR3 reads CSVVGLLTYNEQFF. CDR3 nucleotides: TGCAGCGTTGTGGGCCTCTTAACCTACAATGAGCAGTTCTTC.